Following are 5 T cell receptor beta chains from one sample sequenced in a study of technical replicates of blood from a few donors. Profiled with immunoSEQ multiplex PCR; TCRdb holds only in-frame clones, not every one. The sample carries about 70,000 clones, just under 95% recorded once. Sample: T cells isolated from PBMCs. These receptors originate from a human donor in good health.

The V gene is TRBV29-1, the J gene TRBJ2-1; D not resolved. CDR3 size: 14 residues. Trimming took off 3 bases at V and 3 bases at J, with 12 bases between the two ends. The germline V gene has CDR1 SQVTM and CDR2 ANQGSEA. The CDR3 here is CSVESEERYNEQFF. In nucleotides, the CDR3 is TGCAGCGTTGAGAGCGAGGAGCGCTACAATGAGCAGTTCTTC.

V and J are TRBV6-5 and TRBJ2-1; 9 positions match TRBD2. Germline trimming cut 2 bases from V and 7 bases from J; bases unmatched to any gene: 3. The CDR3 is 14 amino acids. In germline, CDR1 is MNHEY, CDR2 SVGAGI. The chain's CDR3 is CASSYAGGGNEQFF. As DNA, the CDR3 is TGTGCCAGCAGTTACGCGGGAGGGGGAAATGAGCAGTTCTTC.

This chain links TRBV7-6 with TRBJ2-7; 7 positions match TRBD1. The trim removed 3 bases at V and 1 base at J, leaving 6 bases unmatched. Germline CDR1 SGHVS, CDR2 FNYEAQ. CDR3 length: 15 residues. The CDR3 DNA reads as TGTGCCAGCAGCTTGGAGCCGGGACAGTCCTACGAGCAGTACTTC. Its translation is CASSLEPGQSYEQYF.

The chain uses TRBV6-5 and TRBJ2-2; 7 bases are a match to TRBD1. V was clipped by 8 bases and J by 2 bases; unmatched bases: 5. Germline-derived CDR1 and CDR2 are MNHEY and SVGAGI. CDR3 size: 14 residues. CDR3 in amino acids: CASEGQPNTGELFF. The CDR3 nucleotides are TGTGCCAGCGAGGGACAGCCTAACACCGGGGAGCTGTTTTTT.

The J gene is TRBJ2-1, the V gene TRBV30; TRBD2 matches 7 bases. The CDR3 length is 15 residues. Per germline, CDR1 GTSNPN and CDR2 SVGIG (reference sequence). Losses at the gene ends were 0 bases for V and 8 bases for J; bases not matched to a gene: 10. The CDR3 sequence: CAWSVRAGFSDEQFF. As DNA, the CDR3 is TGTGCCTGGAGTGTACGAGCGGGATTTTCGGATGAGCAGTTCTTC. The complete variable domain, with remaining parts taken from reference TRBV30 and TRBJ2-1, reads SQTIHQWPATLVQPVGSPLSLECTVEGTSNPNLYWYRQAAGRGLQLLFYSVGIGQISSEVPQNLSASRPQDRQFILSSKKLLLSDSGFYLCAWSVRAGFSDEQFFGPGTRLTVL.